This TCR beta chain was sequenced in a study of shared clonotypes between healthy human individuals. Trimming stripped 6 bases from V and 2 bases from J, with 11 bases between. Germline CDR1 and CDR2: SGHVS and FQNEAQ. The CDR3 has 15 amino acids. Assay: immunoSEQ multiplex PCR; the TCRdb copy retains only in-frame clones and omits some. Of 2 million or so clones in the sample, around 95% were seen once. The chain employs TRBV7-8 and TRBJ2-6, with D possibly matching TRBD1 (6 bases). The receptor was derived from a man aged 18 to 30 in good health. Source material: naive CD4+ T cells sorted from blood. The subset was: CD45RA+ positively selected. In nucleotides, the CDR3 is TGTGCCAGCAGTCTTGACAGGCCTGGGGCCAACGTCCTGACTTTC. The encoded protein is CASSLDRPGANVLTF.